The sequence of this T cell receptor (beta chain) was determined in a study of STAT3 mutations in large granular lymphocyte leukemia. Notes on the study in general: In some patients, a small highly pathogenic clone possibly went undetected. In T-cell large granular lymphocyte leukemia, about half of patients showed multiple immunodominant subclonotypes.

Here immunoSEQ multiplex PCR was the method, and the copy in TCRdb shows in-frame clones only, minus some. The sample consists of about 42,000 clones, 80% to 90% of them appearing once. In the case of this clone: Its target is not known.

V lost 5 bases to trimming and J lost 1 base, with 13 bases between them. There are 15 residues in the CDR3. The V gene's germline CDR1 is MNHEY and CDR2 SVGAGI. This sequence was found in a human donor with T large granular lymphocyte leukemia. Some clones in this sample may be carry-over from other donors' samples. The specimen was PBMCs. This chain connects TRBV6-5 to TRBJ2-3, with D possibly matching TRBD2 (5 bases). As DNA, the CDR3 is TGTGCCAGCAGTGGCTTGCTCGGGGGCACAGATACGCAGTATTTT. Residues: CASSGLLGGTDTQYF.